These 17 T cell receptor beta chains were all obtained from the same sample, sequenced in a study of blood T cell repertoires in COVID-19 (dated by TCRdb to about 2020). Library construction relied on the immunoSEQ multiplex PCR assay. Drawn from immuneACCESS, this table holds only the in-frame rearrangements with V and J called that TCRdb kept. Clones are partly lost; checked studies trace under half to an unresolved V gene and leave the rest unexplained. Within this sample are approximately 40,000 clones, with approximately 91% of them counted one time only. The ten most abundant clones make up roughly 6.1% of the sample. Sequencing used peripheral blood. These receptors were collected from a human donor in a cohort sampled during active COVID-19.

This chain uses TRBV6-1 with TRBJ1-1; weak D call: TRBD1 (5 bases). The length of the CDR3 is 12 residues. Germline V gene data show CDR1 as MNHNS and CDR2 as SASEGT. The V end lost 3 bases, the J end lost 7 bases, and 9 bases lay between the germline ends. The CDR3 bases are TGTGCCAGCAGTGAGGGGCCGTATGAAGCTTTCTTT. It is translated as CASSEGPYEAFF.

The gene calls are TRBV19 and TRBJ2-3; 14 positions agree with TRBD2. Germline V gives CDR1 LNHDA, CDR2 SQIVND (reference sequence). Trimming removed 10 bases from V and 2 bases from J; junction bases left unmatched: 14. The CDR3 is made up of 18 amino acids. CDR3 protein: CATKEPGLAGAHTDTQYF. CDR3 coding DNA: TGTGCCACCAAGGAACCGGGACTAGCGGGGGCGCACACAGATACGCAGTATTTT.

J is TRBJ2-1 and V is TRBV4-3, with TRBD2 as a possible D gene (6 bases). This CDR3 contains 16 residues. V was cut by 1 base and J by 9 bases, with 19 bases left in between. The germline CDR1 and CDR2 sequences are LGHNA and YSLEER. CDR3 coding DNA: TGCGCCAGCAGCCAAGGGAGGGGAAGGACGAGTGGTGAGCAGTTCTTC. Amino acid sequence: CASSQGRGRTSGEQFF.

The chain carries TRBV5-6 and TRBJ2-5, with 11 bases aligning to TRBD2. Trimming cost V 4 bases and J 2 bases; bases outside gene matches: 16. The CDR3 contains 19 residues. CDR1 is SGHDT and CDR2 is YYEEEE in the germline V gene. CDR3 sequence (DNA): TGTGCCAGCAGCAAACCGGGACTAGCGGCCCAGACCCGACAAGAGACCCAGTACTTC. Translation: CASSKPGLAAQTRQETQYF.

The chain recombines TRBV4-1 with TRBJ2-1; no clear D gene. V shed 4 bases and J shed 4 bases, with 20 bases lying between them. The germline V gene encodes CDR1 MGHRA and CDR2 YSYEKL. The CDR3 length is 17 residues. The CDR3 loop reads CASSPRAATPTYNEQFF. The CDR3, as DNA: TGCGCCAGCAGCCCCCGTGCGGCGACTCCAACGTACAATGAGCAGTTCTTC.

The chain is built from TRBV19 and TRBJ1-5; the D gene is possibly TRBD1 (5 bases). With 3 bases removed from V and 0 bases from J, the gap between germline ends came to 12 bases. This CDR3 comprises 16 residues. CDR1 and CDR2 (germline): LNHDA, SQIVND (reference sequence). CDR3 in DNA: TGTGCCAGTAGTATCGGCGGGGCTAATAGCAATCAGCCCCAGCATTTT. Amino acids: CASSIGGANSNQPQHF.

The V call is TRBV4-1, the J call TRBJ1-3; TRBD1 matches 9 bases. CDR3 size: 14 residues. Trimming took 11 bases from V and 4 from J; bases not matched to a gene: 9. Germline V CDR1 and CDR2: MGHRA, YSYEKL. CDR3 in amino acids: CASSPGTGGNTIYF. DNA for the CDR3: TGCGCCTCAAGTCCCGGGACAGGGGGAAACACCATATATTTT.

The chain couples TRBV7-6 to TRBJ1-4; 7 bases fit TRBD1. Germline CDR1 and CDR2: SGHVS and FNYEAQ. The junction had 6 bases not matched to a gene; V was cut back by 4 bases and J by 4 bases. This CDR3 spans 15 amino acids. The CDR3: CASSSRTGRNEKLFF. CDR3 DNA: TGTGCCAGCAGCTCCCGGACAGGCCGTAATGAAAAACTGTTTTTT.

CDR3 sequence: CASSVASGSSGRQFF. Written as DNA, the CDR3 is TGTGCCAGCAGCGTAGCTAGCGGGAGTAGCGGGAGGCAGTTCTTC. The chain recombines TRBV9 with TRBJ2-1; 10 bases are shared with TRBD2. Germline lookup yields CDR1 SGDLS and CDR2 YYNGEE. J lost 12 bases, V lost 0 bases, and 9 bases had no gene match. The CDR3 sequence is 15 residues long.

This chain links TRBV9 with TRBJ2-2; weak D call: TRBD2 (6 bases). The CDR3 consists of 16 residues. Germline V CDR1 and CDR2: SGDLS, YYNGEE. V was shortened by 0 bases and J by 1 base, with 10 bases between the two germline ends. The CDR3 DNA sequence: TGTGCCAGCAGCGTAGGGAGTAGCGGGAACACCGGGGAGCTGTTTTTT. Amino acids: CASSVGSSGNTGELFF.

The rearrangement uses TRBV5-1 and TRBJ1-5, with TRBD1 matching 10 bases. Trimming took 0 bases from V and 0 from J; bases not matched to a gene: 0. The germline gives CDR1 SGHRS, CDR2 YFSETQ. This CDR3 region has 16 residues. CDR3 in amino acids: CASSLGTGGSNQPQHF. DNA of the CDR3: TGCGCCAGCAGCTTGGGGACAGGGGGTAGCAATCAGCCCCAGCATTTT.

The J gene is TRBJ2-1, the V gene TRBV24-1; D gene uncertain. In germline, CDR1 is KGHDR, CDR2 SFDVKD. The V gene lost 2 bases and the J gene lost 4 bases, with 5 bases spanning the gap. This CDR3 comprises 13 residues. The CDR3 DNA follows: TGTGCCACCAGTGATTCCCTATACAATGAGCAGTTCTTC. Translation gives CATSDSLYNEQFF.

This rearrangement joins TRBV27 to TRBJ2-2, with 9 bases matching TRBD1. Germline assignment: CDR1 MNHEY and CDR2 SMNVEV (reference sequence). The CDR3 spans 18 residues. Trimming removed 5 bases from V and 5 bases from J; junction bases left unmatched: 15. The CDR3 coding sequence is TGTGCCAGCAGTGAGTACCCGGGACAGGGAAGCTCAACCGGGGAGCTGTTTTTT. This codes for CASSEYPGQGSSTGELFF.

This chain joins TRBV28 and TRBJ2-3; TRBD1 matches 7 bases. The CDR3 contains 17 residues. Germline V lookup: CDR1 MDHEN, CDR2 SYDVKM. J lost 5 bases, V lost 5 bases, and 16 bases had no gene match. The chain's CDR3 is CASSPYRGYSVGDTQYF. For the CDR3, the DNA is TGTGCCAGCAGTCCGTACAGGGGATACAGTGTAGGAGATACGCAGTATTTT.

The J gene is TRBJ2-4, the V gene TRBV28, with a possible D match to TRBD2 (6 bases). Germline values: CDR1 MDHEN, CDR2 SYDVKM. The CDR3 is made up of 17 amino acids. Trimming removed 7 bases at V and 1 base at J, with 20 bases between. CDR3 residues: CASNVSGRTLAKNIQYF. The CDR3 coding sequence is TGTGCCAGCAACGTTTCGGGGAGGACATTGGCCAAAAACATTCAGTACTTC.

This clone was detected only once. The chain employs TRBV27 and TRBJ2-7; TRBD2 aligns across 7 bases. Germline lookup yields CDR1 MNHEY and CDR2 SMNVEV (reference sequence). J lost 3 bases, V lost 1 base, and 6 bases had no gene match. This CDR3 is 15 amino acids long. As DNA, the CDR3 is TGTGCCAGCAGTTTATTGGGGGGACTATACTACGAGCAGTACTTC. Translating it yields CASSLLGGLYYEQYF.

The chain has TRBV11-2 and TRBJ2-2, with 10 bases lining up with TRBD2. In germline, CDR1 is SGHAT, CDR2 FQNNGV. V was clipped by 1 base and J by 3 bases; unmatched bases: 8. The CDR3 runs to 18 residues. CDR3 DNA: TGTGCCAGCAGCTTAGCAGCTAGCGGGAGTTACTACACCGGGGAGCTGTTTTTT. Translating gives CASSLAASGSYYTGELFF.